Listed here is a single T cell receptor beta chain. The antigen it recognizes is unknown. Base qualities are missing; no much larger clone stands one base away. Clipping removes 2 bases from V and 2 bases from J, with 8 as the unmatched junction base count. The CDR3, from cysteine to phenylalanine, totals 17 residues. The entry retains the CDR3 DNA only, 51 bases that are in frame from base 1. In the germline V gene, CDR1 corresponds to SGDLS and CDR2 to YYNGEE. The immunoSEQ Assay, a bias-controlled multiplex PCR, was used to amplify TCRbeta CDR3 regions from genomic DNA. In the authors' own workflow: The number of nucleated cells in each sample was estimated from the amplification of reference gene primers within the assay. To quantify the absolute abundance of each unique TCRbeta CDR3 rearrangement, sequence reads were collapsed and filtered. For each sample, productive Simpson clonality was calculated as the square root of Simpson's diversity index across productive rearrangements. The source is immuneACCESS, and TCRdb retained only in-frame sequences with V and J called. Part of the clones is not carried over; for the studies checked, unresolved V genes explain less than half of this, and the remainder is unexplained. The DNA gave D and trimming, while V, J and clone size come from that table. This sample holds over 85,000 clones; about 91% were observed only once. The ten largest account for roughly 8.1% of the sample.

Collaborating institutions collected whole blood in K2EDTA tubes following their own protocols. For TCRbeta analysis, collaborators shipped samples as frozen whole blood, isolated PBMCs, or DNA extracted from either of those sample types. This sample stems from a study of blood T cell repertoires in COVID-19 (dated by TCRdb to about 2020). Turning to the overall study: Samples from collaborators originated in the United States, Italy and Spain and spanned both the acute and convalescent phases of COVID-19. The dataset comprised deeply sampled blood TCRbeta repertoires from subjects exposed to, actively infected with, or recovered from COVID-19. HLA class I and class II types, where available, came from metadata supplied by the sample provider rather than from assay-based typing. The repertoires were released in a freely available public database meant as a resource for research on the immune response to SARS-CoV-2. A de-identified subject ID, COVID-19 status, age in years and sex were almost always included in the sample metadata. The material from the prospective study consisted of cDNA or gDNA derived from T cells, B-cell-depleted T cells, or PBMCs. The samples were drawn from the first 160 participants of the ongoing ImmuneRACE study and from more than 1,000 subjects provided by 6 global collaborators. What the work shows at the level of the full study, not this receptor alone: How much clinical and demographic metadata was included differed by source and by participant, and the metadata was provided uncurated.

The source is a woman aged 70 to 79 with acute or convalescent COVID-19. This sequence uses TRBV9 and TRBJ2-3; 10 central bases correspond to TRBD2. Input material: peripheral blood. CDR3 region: CASSVDGLADVTDTQYF. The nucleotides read TGTGCCAGCAGCGTGGACGGACTAGCGGATGTCACAGATACGCAGTATTTT.